These 10 T cell receptor beta chains came from one sample sequenced in a study of T cells expressing NK-cell markers. For each CDR3 protein, TCRdb gives one entry from its re-call of the 5' RACE reads, without DNA. The record lists about 390,000 distinct CDR3 sequences, of which the ten most abundant hold approximately 12%. Sequences were obtained from blood T cells: a sorted CD56 or NKG2C T cell subset, CD4+ or CD8+ T cells, or bulk PBMC T cells (not recorded which). Receptors were obtained from a woman in her fifties or sixties in good health.

The rearrangement uses TRBV3-1 and TRBJ2-1; without DNA, the TCRdb call of TRBD1 cannot be checked. The CDR3 totals 15 residues. Per germline, CDR1 LGHDT and CDR2 YNNKEL (reference sequence). The CDR3: CASSQGMGTEGNGYF.

The rearrangement links TRBV29-1 to TRBJ2-3. The germline gives CDR1 SQVTM, CDR2 ANQGSEA. There are 11 residues in the CDR3. CDR3 amino acids: CSVGFPGGQYF.

V usage is TRBV20-1 and J usage is TRBJ2-7; TCRdb gives TRBD2 as the D gene, but with no DNA this cannot be confirmed. The CDR3 extends over 11 amino acids. Germline lookup yields CDR1 DFQATT and CDR2 SNEGSKA (reference sequence). The chain's CDR3 is CSAREGREQYF.

J is TRBJ1-4 and V is TRBV11-3. CDR1 and CDR2 (germline): SGHNT, YENEEA. CDR3 length: 14 amino acids. The CDR3 loop is CASSRLGLNEKLFF.

The chain links TRBV28 to TRBJ2-3; TCRdb's D call, TRBD2, is unchecked because there is no DNA. Germline V gives CDR1 MDHEN, CDR2 SYDVKM. This CDR3 is 19 amino acids long. The CDR3 is CASSLLRAGADGGTDTQYF.

The chain has TRBV9 and TRBJ2-1; the D call from TCRdb, TRBD2, cannot be confirmed without DNA. The CDR3 extends over 15 amino acids. Germline lookup yields CDR1 SGDLS and CDR2 YYNGEE. The chain's CDR3 is CASSSREGEVGEQFF.

The chain couples TRBV20-1 to TRBJ1-1; checking the TCRdb D call of TRBD1 is not possible without DNA. Germline assignment: CDR1 DFQATT and CDR2 SNEGSKA (reference sequence). This CDR3 comprises 15 residues. CDR3 residues: CSARESRTKGTEAFF.

The chain recombines TRBV12-3 or TRBV12-4 with TRBJ1-5; TCRdb picks TRBD1, but there is no DNA to check that call. The CDR3 spans 15 residues. This CDR3 reads CASSLGQSDAGPQHF.

The gene calls are TRBV3-1 and TRBJ2-2; no DNA is available, so the TRBD2 call from TCRdb remains unchecked. Germline assignment: CDR1 LGHDT and CDR2 YNNKEL (reference sequence). The CDR3 is made up of 18 amino acids. This chain's CDR3 is CASSQFSRARGSVGELFF.

CDR3 sequence reads: CASSRLVTGELFF. The V gene is TRBV4-1, the J gene TRBJ2-2. Germline lookup yields CDR1 MGHRA and CDR2 YSYEKL. CDR3 length equals 13 residues.